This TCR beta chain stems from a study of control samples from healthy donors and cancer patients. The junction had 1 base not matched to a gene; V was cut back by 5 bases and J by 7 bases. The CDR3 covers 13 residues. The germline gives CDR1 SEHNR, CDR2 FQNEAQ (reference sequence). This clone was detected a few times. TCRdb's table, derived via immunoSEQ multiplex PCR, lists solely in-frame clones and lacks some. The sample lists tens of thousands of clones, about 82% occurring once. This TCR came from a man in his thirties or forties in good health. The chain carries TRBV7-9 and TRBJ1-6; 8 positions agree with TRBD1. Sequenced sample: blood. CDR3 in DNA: TGTGCCAGCAGCCCAGGGGGCAATTCACCCCTCCACTTT. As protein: CASSPGGNSPLHF.